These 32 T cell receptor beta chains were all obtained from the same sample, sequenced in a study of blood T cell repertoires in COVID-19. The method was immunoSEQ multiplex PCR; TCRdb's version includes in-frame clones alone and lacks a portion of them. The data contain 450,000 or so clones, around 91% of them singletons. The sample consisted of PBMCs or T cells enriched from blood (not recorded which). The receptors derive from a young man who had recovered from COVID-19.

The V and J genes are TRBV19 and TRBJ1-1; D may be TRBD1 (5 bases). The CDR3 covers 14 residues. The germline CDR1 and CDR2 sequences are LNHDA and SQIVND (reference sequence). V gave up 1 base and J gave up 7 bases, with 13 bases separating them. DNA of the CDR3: TGTGCCAGTAGTATAGGCAAGGGACTAAATGAAGCTTTCTTT. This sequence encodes CASSIGKGLNEAFF.

The CDR3 coding sequence is TGTGCCAGCAGCGTAGCAGCGGGAGTTGTAGAGACCCAGTACTTC. This sequence encodes CASSVAAGVVETQYF. The chain carries TRBV9 and TRBJ2-5; TRBD2 agrees at 8 bases. V lost 0 bases and J lost 4; bases outside the gene matches: 5. Germline assignment: CDR1 SGDLS and CDR2 YYNGEE. The CDR3 runs 15 residues. The whole variable domain, filled in from reference TRBV9 and TRBJ2-5, reads DSGVTQTPKHLITATGQRVTLRCSPRSGDLSVYWYQQSLDQGLQFLIQYYNGEERAKGNILERFSAQQFPDLHSELNLSSLELGDSALYFCASSVAAGVVETQYFGPGTRLLVL.

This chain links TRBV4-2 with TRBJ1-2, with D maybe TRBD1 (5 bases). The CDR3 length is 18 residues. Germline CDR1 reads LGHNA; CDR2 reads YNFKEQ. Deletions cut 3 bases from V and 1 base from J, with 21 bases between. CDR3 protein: CASSQAGFCGRFNYGYTF. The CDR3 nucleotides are TGTGCCAGCAGCCAGGCAGGGTTTTGCGGTAGATTTAACTATGGCTACACCTTC.

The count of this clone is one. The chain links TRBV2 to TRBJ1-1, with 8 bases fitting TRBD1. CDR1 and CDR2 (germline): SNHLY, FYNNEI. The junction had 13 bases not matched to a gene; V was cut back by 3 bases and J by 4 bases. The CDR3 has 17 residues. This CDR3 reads CASSEVGGRGRSTEAFF. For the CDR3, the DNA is TGTGCCAGCAGTGAGGTTGGGGGCAGGGGGCGGAGCACTGAAGCTTTCTTT.

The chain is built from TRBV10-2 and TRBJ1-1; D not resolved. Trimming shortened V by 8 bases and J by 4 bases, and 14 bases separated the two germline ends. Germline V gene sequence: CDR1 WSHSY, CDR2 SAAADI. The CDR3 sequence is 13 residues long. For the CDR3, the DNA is TGCGCCAGCCGGGAAGGGATGGTCACTGAAGCTTTCTTT. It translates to CASREGMVTEAFF.

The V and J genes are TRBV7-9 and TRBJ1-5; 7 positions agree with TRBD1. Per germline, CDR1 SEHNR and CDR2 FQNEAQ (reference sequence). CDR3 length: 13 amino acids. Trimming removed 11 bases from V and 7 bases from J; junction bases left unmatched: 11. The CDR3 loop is CASRQGIGQPQHF. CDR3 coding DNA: TGTGCCTCACGACAGGGTATAGGCCAGCCCCAGCATTTT. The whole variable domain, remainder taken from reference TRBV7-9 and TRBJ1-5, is DTGVSQNPRHKITKRGQNVTFRCDPISEHNRLYWYRQTLGQGPEFLTYFQNEAQLEKSRLLSDRFSAERPKGSFSTLEIQRTEQGDSAMYLCASRQGIGQPQHFGDGTRLSIL.

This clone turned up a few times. The CDR3 bases are TGCAGCGTCGGCACCGGGACTTCTTATGGCTACACCTTC. This translates into CSVGTGTSYGYTF. J is TRBJ1-2 and V is TRBV29-1, with D perhaps TRBD1 (5 bases). V lost 6 bases and J 5 bases, leaving 16 bases between the germline ends. Looked up from germline, CDR1 is SQVTM and CDR2 is ANQGSEA. The CDR3 is 13 amino acids.

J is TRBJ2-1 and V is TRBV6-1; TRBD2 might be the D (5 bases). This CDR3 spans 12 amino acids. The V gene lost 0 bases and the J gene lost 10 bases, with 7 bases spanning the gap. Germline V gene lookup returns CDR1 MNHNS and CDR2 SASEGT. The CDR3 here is CASSEAWREQFF. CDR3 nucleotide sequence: TGTGCCAGCAGTGAAGCCTGGAGGGAGCAGTTCTTC.

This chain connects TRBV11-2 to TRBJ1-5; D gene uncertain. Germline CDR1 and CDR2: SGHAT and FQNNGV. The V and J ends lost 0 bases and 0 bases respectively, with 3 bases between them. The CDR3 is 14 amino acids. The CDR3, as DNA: TGTGCCAGCAGCTTAGACAGTAGCAATCAGCCCCAGCATTTT. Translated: CASSLDSSNQPQHF.

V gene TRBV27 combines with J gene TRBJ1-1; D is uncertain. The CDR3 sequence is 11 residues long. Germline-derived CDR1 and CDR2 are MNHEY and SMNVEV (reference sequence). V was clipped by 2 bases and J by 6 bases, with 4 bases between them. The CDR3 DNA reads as TGTGCCAGCAGTTTAGGAGCTGAAGCTTTCTTT. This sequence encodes CASSLGAEAFF.

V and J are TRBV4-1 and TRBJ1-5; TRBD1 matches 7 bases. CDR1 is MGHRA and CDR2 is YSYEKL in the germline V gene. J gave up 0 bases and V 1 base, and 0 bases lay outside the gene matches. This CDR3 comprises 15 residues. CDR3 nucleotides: TGCGCCAGCAGCCAAGGGGACAGTAGCAATCAGCCCCAGCATTTT. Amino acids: CASSQGDSSNQPQHF.

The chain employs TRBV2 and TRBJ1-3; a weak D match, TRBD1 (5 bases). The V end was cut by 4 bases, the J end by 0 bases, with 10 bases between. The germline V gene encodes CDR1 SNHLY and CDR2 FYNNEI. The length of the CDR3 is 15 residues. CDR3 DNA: TGTGCCAGCAGTGTTCAGGGCCTCTCTGGAAACACCATATATTTT. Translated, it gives CASSVQGLSGNTIYF.

The CDR3 protein is CASSRSGGCYEQYF. The DNA for the CDR3 is TGTGCCAGCAGCAGATCAGGGGGATGCTACGAGCAGTACTTC. V is TRBV21-1 and J is TRBJ2-7; the table's D call, TRBD1, was not checked against the DNA. TRBV21-1 is deemed a pseudogene. The CDR3 has 14 amino acids.

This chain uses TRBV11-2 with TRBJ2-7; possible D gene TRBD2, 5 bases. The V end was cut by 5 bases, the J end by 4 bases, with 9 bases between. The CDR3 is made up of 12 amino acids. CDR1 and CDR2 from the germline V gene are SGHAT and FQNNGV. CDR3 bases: TGTGCCAGCAGCCGTGACTATTACGAGCAGTACTTC. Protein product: CASSRDYYEQYF.

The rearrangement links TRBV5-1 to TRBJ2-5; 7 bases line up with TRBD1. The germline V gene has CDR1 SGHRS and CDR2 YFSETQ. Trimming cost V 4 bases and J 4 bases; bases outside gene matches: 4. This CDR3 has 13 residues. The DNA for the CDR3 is TGCGCCAGCAGCCAAGGACAGGCAGAGACCCAGTACTTC. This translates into CASSQGQAETQYF.

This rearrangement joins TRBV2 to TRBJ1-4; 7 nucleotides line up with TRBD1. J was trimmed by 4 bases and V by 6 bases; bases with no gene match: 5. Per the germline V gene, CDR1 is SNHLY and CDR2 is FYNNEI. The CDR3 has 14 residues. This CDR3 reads CASRTDRYNEKLFF. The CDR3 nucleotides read TGTGCCAGCAGGACGGACAGGTATAATGAAAAACTGTTTTTT.

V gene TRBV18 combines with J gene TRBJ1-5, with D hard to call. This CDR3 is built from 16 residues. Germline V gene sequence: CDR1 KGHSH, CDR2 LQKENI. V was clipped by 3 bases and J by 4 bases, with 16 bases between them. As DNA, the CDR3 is TGTGCCAGCTCACCCTTGGAGAGGAGCCCGAATCAGCCCCAGCATTTT. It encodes CASSPLERSPNQPQHF. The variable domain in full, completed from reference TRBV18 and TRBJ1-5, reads NAGVMQNPRHLVRRRGQEARLRCSPMKGHSHVYWYRQLPEEGLKFMVYLQKENIIDESGMPKERFSAEFPKEGPSILRIQQVVRGDSAAYFCASSPLERSPNQPQHFGDGTRLSIL.

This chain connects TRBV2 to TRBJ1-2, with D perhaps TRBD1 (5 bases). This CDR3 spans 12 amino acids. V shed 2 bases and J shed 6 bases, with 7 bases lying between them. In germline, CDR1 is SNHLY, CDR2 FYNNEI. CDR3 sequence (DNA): TGTGCCAGCAGTGAATCAGGGAATGGCTACACCTTC. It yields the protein CASSESGNGYTF.

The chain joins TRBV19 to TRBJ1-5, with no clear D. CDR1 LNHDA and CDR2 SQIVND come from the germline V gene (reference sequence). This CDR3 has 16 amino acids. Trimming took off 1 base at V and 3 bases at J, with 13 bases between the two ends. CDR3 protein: CASSIGPGSPNQPQHF. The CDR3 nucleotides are TGTGCCAGTAGTATAGGGCCGGGGAGCCCCAATCAGCCCCAGCATTTT.

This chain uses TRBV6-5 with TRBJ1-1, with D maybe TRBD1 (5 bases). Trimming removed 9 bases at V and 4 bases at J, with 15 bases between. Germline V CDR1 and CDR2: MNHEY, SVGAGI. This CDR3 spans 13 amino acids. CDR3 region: CASRDYGGTEAFF. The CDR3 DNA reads TGTGCCAGTCGGGACTACGGAGGCACTGAAGCTTTCTTT.

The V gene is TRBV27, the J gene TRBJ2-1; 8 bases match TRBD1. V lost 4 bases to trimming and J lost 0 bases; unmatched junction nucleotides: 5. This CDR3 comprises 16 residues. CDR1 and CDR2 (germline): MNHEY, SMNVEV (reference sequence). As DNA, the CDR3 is TGTGCCAGCAGTTATGAACAGGGGGGCTCCTACAATGAGCAGTTCTTC. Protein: CASSYEQGGSYNEQFF.

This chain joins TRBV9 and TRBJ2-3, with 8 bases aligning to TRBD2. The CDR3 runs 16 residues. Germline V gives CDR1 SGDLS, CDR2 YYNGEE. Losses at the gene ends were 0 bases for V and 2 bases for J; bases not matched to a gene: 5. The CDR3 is CASSVGGSGATDTQYF. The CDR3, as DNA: TGTGCCAGCAGCGTAGGTGGTAGCGGGGCCACAGATACGCAGTATTTT.

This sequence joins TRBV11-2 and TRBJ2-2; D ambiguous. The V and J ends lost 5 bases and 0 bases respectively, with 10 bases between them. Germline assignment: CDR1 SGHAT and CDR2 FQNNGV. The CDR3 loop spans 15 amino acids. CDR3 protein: CASSPERSNTGELFF. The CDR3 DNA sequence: TGTGCCAGCAGCCCAGAGCGTTCGAACACCGGGGAGCTGTTTTTT.

CDR3 DNA sequence: TGTGCCAGCAGCCCCGAGGGACTAGCGGCGCCCCGATCGGAGACCCAGTACTTC. Translation: CASSPEGLAAPRSETQYF. This chain joins TRBV7-6 and TRBJ2-5; 11 bases align to TRBD2. The germline V gene has CDR1 SGHVS and CDR2 FNYEAQ. The CDR3 is 18 residues long. V lost 5 bases, J lost 5 bases, and 16 bases stayed unmatched.

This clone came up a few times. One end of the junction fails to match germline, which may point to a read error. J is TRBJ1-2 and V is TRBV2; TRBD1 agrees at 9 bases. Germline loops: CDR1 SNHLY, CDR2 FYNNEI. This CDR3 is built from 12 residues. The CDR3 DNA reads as TGTGCCAGCAGTGCCGACAGGGGGGCGATTATCTTC. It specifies CASSADRGAIIF.

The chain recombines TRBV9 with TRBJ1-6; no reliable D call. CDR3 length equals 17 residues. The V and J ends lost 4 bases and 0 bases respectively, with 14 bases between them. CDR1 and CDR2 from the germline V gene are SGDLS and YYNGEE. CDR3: CASSLNPNSSYNSPLHF. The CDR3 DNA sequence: TGTGCCAGCAGCCTCAACCCCAATAGCTCCTATAATTCACCCCTCCACTTT. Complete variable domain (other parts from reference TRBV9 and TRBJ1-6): DSGVTQTPKHLITATGQRVTLRCSPRSGDLSVYWYQQSLDQGLQFLIQYYNGEERAKGNILERFSAQQFPDLHSELNLSSLELGDSALYFCASSLNPNSSYNSPLHFGNGTRLTVT.

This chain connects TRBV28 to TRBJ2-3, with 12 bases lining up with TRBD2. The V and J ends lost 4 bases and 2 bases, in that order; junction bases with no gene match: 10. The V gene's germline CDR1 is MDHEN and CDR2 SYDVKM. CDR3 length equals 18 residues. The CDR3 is CASSSPSTSGSVTDTQYF. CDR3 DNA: TGTGCCAGCAGTTCCCCGTCGACTAGCGGGAGCGTCACAGATACGCAGTATTTT.

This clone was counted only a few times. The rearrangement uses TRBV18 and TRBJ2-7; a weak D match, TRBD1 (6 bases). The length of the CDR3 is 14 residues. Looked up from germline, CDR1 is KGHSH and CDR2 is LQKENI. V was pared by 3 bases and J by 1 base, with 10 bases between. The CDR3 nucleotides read TGTGCCAGCTCACCGTCACAGGGTTCCTACGAGCAGTACTTC. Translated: CASSPSQGSYEQYF.

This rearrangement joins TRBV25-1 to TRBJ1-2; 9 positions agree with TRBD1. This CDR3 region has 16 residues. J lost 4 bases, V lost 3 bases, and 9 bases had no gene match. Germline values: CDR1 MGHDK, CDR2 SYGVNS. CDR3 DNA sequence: TGTGCCAGCAGTGATACCGGGACAGGGCTCGTCTATGGCTACACCTTC. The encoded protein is CASSDTGTGLVYGYTF.

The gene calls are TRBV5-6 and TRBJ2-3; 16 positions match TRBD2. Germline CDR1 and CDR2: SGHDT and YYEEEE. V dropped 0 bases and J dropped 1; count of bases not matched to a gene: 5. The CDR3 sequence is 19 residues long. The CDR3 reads CASSLGAGTSGGGTDTQYF. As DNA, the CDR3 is TGTGCCAGCAGCTTGGGTGCCGGGACTAGCGGGGGGGGCACAGATACGCAGTATTTT.

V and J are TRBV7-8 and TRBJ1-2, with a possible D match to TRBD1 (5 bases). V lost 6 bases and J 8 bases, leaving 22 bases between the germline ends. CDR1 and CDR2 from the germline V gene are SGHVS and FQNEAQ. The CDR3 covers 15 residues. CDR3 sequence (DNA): TGTGCCAGCAGTCCTAGGGGTTCGGGGGTAGGAGGCTACACCTTC. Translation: CASSPRGSGVGGYTF. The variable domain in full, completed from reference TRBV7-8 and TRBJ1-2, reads GAGVSQSPRYKVAKRGQDVALRCDPISGHVSLFWYQQALGQGPEFLTYFQNEAQLDKSGLPSDRFFAERPEGSVSTLKIQRTQQEDSAVYLCASSPRGSGVGGYTFGSGTRLTVV.

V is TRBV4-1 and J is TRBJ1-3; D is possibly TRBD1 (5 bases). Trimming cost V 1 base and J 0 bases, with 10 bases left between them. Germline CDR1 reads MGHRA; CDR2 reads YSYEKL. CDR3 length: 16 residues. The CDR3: CASSQVGRDSGNTIYF. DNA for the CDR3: TGCGCCAGCAGCCAAGTCGGCAGGGACTCTGGAAACACCATATATTTT.